The entry that follows covers one T cell receptor (beta chain) sequence. Its antigen is still unknown. These data belong to a study of T-cell reconstitution after alpha-beta-depleted transplantation in children. Unique molecular identifiers were incorporated during preparation of the TCRbeta library. TCRdb itself ran the PCR reads through MiXCR, one entry per CDR3 protein. The sample records 98,000 or so distinct CDR3 sequences, 6.4% being singletons. Looked up from germline, CDR1 is SGHAT and CDR2 is FQDESV (reference sequence). Trimming cost V 1 base and J 2 bases, with 18 bases left between them. The CDR3 totals 19 residues. Overall study findings and caveats: Roughly two months post-transplant, alpha-beta T cells reportedly originated from several hundred graft clones that had expanded. Newly produced T cells mostly provided counts and TCRbeta diversity after one year, as hyperexpanded clones declined.

This clonotype originated in a male patient aged 2 to 9 who had a stem cell transplant for acute lymphoblastic leukemia, so the T cells may come from the graft donor. This sequence joins TRBV11-1 and TRBJ1-6, with a weak D call TRBD1 (6 bases). The material was PBMCs, mostly from graft donor cells, obtained 360 days after TCRalphabeta/CD19-depleted stem cell transplant. The CDR3 loop reads CASSLEWAGGRPYNSPLHF. CDR3 DNA sequence: TGTGCCAGCAGCTTAGAATGGGCTGGGGGCAGGCCCTATAATTCACCCCTCCACTTT.